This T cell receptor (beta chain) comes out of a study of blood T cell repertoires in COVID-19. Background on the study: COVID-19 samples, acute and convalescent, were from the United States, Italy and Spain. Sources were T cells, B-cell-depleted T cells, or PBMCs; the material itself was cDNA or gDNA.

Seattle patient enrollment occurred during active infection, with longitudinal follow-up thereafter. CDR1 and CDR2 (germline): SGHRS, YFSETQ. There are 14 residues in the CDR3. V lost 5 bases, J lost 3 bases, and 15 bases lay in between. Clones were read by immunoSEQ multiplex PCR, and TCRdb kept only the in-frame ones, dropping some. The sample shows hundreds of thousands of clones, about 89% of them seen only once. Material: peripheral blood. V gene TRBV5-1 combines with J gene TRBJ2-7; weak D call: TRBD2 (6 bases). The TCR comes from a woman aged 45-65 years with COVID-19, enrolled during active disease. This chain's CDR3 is CASSPQTSNYEQYF. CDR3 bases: TGCGCCAGCAGTCCTCAGACTAGTAACTACGAGCAGTACTTC.